This T cell receptor (beta chain) was identified in a study of blood T cell repertoires in COVID-19 (dated by TCRdb to about 2020). Regarding the research as a whole: Samples from collaborators originated in the United States, Italy and Spain and spanned both the acute and convalescent phases of COVID-19. The material from the prospective study consisted of cDNA or gDNA derived from T cells, B-cell-depleted T cells, or PBMCs. Deeply sampled blood TCRbeta repertoires from subjects exposed to, actively infected with, or recovered from COVID-19 were included in the dataset. The repertoires were released in a freely available public database meant as a resource for research on the immune response to SARS-CoV-2. Samples came from the ongoing ImmuneRACE study (first 160 participants) plus 1,254 subjects from 6 global collaborators. A de-identified subject ID, COVID-19 status, age in years and sex were almost always included in the sample metadata. Where available, HLA class I and class II types were obtained from metadata supplied by the sample provider rather than from assay-based typing. The study at large found these results: The quantity of clinical and demographic metadata differed by source and by participant and was supplied without curation.

The collaborating institutions used their own protocols to collect whole blood in K2EDTA tubes. For TCRbeta analysis, collaborators shipped samples in one of three forms: frozen whole blood, isolated PBMCs, or DNA extracted from either of those sample types. On this clone: Its antigen remains unidentified. No quality values exist for individual bases; no much larger clone is one base distant.

TCRbeta CDR3 regions were amplified from genomic DNA by means of the immunoSEQ Assay, a bias-controlled multiplex PCR. Per the original workflow: The number of nucleated cells in each sample was estimated by amplification of reference gene primers within the assay. To quantify the absolute abundance of each unique TCRbeta CDR3 rearrangement, sequence reads were collapsed and filtered. Productive Simpson clonality was computed per sample as the square root of Simpson's diversity index over productive rearrangements. Here the immuneACCESS table is served through TCRdb, limited to in-frame sequences with V and J called. Missing clones are a known gap in these copies; in checked studies unresolved V genes cover under half, and the rest lacks a known reason. V, J and clone size reflect that table, while D and trimming were determined from the DNA. The sample contains approximately 82,000 clones, approximately 92% of them found a single time. The ten largest clones add up to about 6.3% of the sample.

The CDR3 measures 13 amino acids from cysteine to phenylalanine. CDR3 DNA only is kept here, 39 bases in frame from base 1. Reading the germline V gene gives CDR1 MNHEY and CDR2 SVGEGT. Trimming at the junction amounts to 6 bases on V and 3 bases on J, and the germline ends lie 11 bases apart. The specimen was peripheral blood. This chain is built from TRBV6-2 or TRBV6-3 and TRBJ1-1, and the D gene may be TRBD1, 5 bases matching. The receptor was isolated from a woman aged 55-70 years with active COVID-19. The sequenced DNA is TGTGCCAGCAGCCTCCGGGACTACACTGAAGCTTTCTTT. Its protein reads: CASSLRDYTEAFF.